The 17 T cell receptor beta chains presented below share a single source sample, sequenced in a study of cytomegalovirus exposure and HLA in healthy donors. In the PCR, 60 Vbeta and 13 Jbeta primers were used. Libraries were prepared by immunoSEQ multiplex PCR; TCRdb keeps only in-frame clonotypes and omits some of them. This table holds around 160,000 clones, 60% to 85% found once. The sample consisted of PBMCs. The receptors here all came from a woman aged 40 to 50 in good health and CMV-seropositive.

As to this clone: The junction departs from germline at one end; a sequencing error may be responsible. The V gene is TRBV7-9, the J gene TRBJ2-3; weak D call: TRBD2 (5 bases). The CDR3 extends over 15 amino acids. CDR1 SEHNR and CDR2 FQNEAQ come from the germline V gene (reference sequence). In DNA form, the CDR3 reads TGTTCCAGCAGCTTAGATGGCGGGCGGACAGATACGCAGTATTTT. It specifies CSSSLDGGRTDTQYF.

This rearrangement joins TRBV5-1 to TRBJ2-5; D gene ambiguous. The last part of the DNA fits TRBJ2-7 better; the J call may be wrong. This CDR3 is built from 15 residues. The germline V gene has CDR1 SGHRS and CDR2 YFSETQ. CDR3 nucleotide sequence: TGCGCCAGCAGCTTGGGGGTGGAGCTCTCCTACGAGCAGTACTTC. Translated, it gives CASSLGVELSYEQYF.

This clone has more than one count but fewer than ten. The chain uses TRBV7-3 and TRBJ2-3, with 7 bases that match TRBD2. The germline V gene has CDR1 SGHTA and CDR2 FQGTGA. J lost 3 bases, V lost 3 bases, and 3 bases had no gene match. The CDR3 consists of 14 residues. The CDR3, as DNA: TGTGCCAGCAGCTTGGTGGGGGGGACAGATACGCAGTATTTT. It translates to CASSLVGGTDTQYF.

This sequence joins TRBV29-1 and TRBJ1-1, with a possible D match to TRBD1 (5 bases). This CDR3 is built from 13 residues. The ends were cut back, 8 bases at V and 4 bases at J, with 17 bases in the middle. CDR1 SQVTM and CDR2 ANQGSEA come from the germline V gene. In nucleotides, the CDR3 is TGCAGCAGTGGTGGGGGGAAATTCACTGAAGCTTTCTTT. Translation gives CSSGGGKFTEAFF.

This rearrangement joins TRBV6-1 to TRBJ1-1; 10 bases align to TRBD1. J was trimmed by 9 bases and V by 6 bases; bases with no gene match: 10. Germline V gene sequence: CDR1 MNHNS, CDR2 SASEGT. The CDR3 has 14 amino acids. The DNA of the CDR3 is TGTGCCAGCAGGCCCGGGACAGGGGCCATGAAAGCTTTCTTT. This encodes CASRPGTGAMKAFF.

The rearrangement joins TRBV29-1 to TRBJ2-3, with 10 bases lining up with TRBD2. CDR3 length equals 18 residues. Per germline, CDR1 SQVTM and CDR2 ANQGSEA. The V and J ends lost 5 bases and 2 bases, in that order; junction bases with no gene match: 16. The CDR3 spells CSVPLGWSSGGSTDTQYF. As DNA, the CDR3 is TGCAGCGTTCCGCTGGGGTGGTCTAGCGGGGGCTCCACAGATACGCAGTATTTT.

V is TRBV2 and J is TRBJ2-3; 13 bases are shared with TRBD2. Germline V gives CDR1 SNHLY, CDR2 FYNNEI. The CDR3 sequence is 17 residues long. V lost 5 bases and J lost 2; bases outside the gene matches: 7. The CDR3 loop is CASSRLAGGSITDTQYF. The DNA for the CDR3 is TGTGCCAGCAGTAGACTAGCGGGGGGCTCAATCACAGATACGCAGTATTTT.

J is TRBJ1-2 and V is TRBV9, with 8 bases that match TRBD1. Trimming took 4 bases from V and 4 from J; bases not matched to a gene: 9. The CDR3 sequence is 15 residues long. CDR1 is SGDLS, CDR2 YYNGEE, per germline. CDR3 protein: CASSSQTGAAYGYTF. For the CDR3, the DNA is TGTGCCAGCAGCTCCCAGACAGGGGCCGCCTATGGCTACACCTTC.

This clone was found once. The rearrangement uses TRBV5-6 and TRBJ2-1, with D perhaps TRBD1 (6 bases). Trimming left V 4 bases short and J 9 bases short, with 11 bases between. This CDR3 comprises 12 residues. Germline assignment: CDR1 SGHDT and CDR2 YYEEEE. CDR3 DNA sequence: TGTGCCAGCAGCCGCCAGGGGTTTGAGCAGTTCTTC. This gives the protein CASSRQGFEQFF.

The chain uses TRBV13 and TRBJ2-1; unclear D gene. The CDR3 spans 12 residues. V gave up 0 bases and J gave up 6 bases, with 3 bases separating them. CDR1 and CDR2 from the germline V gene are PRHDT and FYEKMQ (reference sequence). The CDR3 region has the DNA TGTGCCAGCAGCTTAGGCGGCAATGAGCAGTTCTTC. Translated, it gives CASSLGGNEQFF.

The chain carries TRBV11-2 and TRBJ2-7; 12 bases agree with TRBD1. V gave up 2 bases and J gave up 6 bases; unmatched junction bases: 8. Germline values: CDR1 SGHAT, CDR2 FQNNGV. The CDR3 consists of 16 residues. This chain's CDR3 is CASSLYLGQGASEQYF. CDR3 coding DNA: TGTGCCAGCAGCTTATACCTGGGACAGGGGGCTTCCGAGCAGTACTTC.

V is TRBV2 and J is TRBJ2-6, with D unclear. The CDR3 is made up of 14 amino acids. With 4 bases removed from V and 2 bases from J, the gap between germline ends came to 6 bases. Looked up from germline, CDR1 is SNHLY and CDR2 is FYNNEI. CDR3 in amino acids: CASSAQPGANVLTF. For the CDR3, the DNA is TGTGCCAGCAGTGCACAGCCTGGGGCCAACGTCCTGACTTTC.

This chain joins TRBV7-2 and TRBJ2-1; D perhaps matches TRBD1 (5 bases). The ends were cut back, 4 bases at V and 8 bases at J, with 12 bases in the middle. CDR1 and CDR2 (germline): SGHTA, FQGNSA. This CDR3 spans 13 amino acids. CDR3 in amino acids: CASSSRWGYEQFF. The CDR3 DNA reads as TGTGCCAGCAGCTCCCGGTGGGGCTATGAGCAGTTCTTC.

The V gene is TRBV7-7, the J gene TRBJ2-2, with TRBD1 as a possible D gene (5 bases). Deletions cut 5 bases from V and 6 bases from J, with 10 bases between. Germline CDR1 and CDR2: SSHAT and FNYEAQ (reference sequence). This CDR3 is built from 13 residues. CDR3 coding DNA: TGTGCCAGCAGCCAGGGTCCGGCCGGGGAGCTGTTTTTT. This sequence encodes CASSQGPAGELFF.

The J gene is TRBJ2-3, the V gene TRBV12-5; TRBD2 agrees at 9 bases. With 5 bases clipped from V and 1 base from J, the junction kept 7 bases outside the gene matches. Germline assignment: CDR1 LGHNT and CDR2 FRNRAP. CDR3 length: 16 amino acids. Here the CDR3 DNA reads TGTGCTAGTGGTCCCCCGGGACTAGCAGGCACAGATACGCAGTATTTT. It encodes CASGPPGLAGTDTQYF.

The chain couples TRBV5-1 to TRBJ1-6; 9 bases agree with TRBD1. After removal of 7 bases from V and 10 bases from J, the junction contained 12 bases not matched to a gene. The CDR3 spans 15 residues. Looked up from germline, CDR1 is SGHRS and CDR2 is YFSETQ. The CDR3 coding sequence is TGCGCCAGCGAAACAGGGGGCGAACCGTCCTCACCCCTCCACTTT. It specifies CASETGGEPSSPLHF.

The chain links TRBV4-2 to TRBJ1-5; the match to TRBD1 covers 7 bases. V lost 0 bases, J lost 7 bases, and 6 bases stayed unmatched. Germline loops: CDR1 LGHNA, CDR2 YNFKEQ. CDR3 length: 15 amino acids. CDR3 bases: TGTGCCAGCAGCCAAGACGGGGGCAGGGGGCAGCCCCAGCATTTT. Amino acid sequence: CASSQDGGRGQPQHF.